The 32 T cell receptor beta chains below were found in one sample sequenced in a study of blood T cell repertoires in COVID-19. TCRdb's copy holds only in-frame clones and misses some; the assay was immunoSEQ multiplex PCR. The data show 220,000 or so clones, with just under 90% seen just once and 0.85% to 0.9% held by the top ten. The sample comprised PBMCs or T cells enriched from blood (not recorded which). These TCRs come from a man over 45 who had been exposed to COVID-19.

The chain employs TRBV5-6 and TRBJ2-7, with D possibly being TRBD2 (6 bases). The length of the CDR3 is 13 residues. V shed 3 bases and J shed 4 bases, with 11 bases lying between them. The germline V gene has CDR1 SGHDT and CDR2 YYEEEE. The CDR3 loop is CASSSPGVYEQYV. The CDR3 coding sequence is TGTGCCAGCAGCTCCCCGGGGGTATACGAGCAGTACGTC.

This chain uses TRBV3-1 (or the pseudogene TRBV3-2) with TRBJ1-5, with unresolved D. CDR1 is LGHDT, CDR2 YNNKEL, per germline (reference sequence). V dropped 4 bases and J dropped 15 bases, with 19 bases sitting between them. CDR3 length: 13 amino acids. The DNA for the CDR3 is TGTGCCAGCAGCCCAGGACCGGGGAGTATTCGGCATTTT. This translates into CASSPGPGSIRHF.

This sequence joins TRBV7-2 and TRBJ1-5, with TRBD1 matching over 9 bases. Unmatched junction bases numbered 9, after V lost 2 bases and J lost 7 bases. The germline gives CDR1 SGHTA, CDR2 FQGNSA. This CDR3 comprises 16 residues. The CDR3 sequence: CASSLTPQGAGQPQHF. The CDR3 nucleotides read TGTGCCAGCAGCTTAACGCCACAGGGGGCCGGACAGCCCCAGCATTTT.

Note on this clone: This CDR3 is also generated by other DNA sequences in the sample. This chain links TRBV12-5 with TRBJ1-3; D gene uncertain. With 1 base removed from V and 4 bases from J, the gap between germline ends came to 5 bases. Germline V lookup: CDR1 LGHNT, CDR2 FRNRAP. This CDR3 contains 13 residues. This CDR3 is CASGLASGNTIYF. The DNA of the CDR3 is TGTGCTAGTGGTTTGGCTTCGGGAAACACCATATATTTT.

The rearrangement uses TRBV2 and TRBJ2-7; possibly TRBD2 for D (6 bases). The V end was cut by 6 bases, the J end by 5 bases, with 17 bases between. Germline V gene data show CDR1 as SNHLY and CDR2 as FYNNEI. CDR3 length equals 14 residues. The CDR3 is CASRRGEVRNEQYF. In DNA form, the CDR3 reads TGTGCCAGCAGGAGAGGGGAGGTCCGAAACGAGCAGTACTTC.

This chain joins TRBV12-3 or TRBV12-4 and TRBJ2-1; D is unresolved. V lost 1 base to trimming and J lost 12 bases, with 13 bases between them. The CDR3 is 13 amino acids. The CDR3 DNA follows: TGTGCCAGCAGTTTAGGCATCAGTTACCCGCAGTTCTTC. Translation: CASSLGISYPQFF.

J is TRBJ1-2 and V is TRBV19; 8 bases agree with TRBD1. The J segment lost 3 bases and the V segment lost 5 bases, leaving 5 bases of the junction unmatched. Germline CDR1 LNHDA, CDR2 SQIVND (reference sequence). There are 14 residues in the CDR3. The CDR3 DNA reads as TGTGCCAGTAGTCCGTTGGACAGGGACTATGGCTACACCTTC. This sequence encodes CASSPLDRDYGYTF.

The V call is TRBV6-5, the J call TRBJ1-6; D is uncertain. Germline-derived CDR1 and CDR2 are MNHEY and SVGAGI. Trimming stripped 6 bases from V and 4 bases from J, with 4 bases between. The CDR3 is 12 residues long. In nucleotides, the CDR3 is TGTGCCAGCAGAATATATAATTCACCCCTCCACTTT. Translating gives CASRIYNSPLHF.

In its sample, this clone was seen many times. This sequence joins TRBV4-1 and TRBJ1-1, with TRBD1 identical over 9 bases. The CDR3 length is 15 residues. J was trimmed by 3 bases and V by 4 bases; bases with no gene match: 6. Germline values: CDR1 MGHRA, CDR2 YSYEKL. The chain's CDR3 is CASSRGQGLDTEAFF. The CDR3 nucleotides read TGCGCCAGCAGCCGCGGACAGGGGTTGGACACTGAAGCTTTCTTT.

The chain recombines TRBV5-3 with TRBJ1-3, with 7 bases fitting TRBD1. TRBV5-3 is treated as an ORF (open reading frame) with a function not yet certain. The CDR3 has 19 amino acids. The V gene end was trimmed by 0 bases and the J gene end by 3 bases; junction bases not matched to a gene: 15. CDR3: CARSLGLIQGPILGNTIYF. CDR3 DNA sequence: TGTGCCAGAAGCTTGGGGCTTATACAGGGGCCGATCCTTGGAAACACCATATATTTT.

This chain uses TRBV10-2 with TRBJ2-1; TRBD2 agrees at 13 bases. V lost 6 bases to trimming and J lost 8 bases; unmatched junction nucleotides: 4. Germline V lookup: CDR1 WSHSY, CDR2 SAAADI. The CDR3 runs 14 residues. In nucleotides, the CDR3 is TGCGCCAGCAGGACTAGCGGGAGGTTGCATGAGCAGTTCTTC. This codes for CASRTSGRLHEQFF.

V is TRBV9 and J is TRBJ2-7; TRBD1 matches 7 bases. This CDR3 is 14 amino acids long. J lost 7 bases, V lost 0 bases, and 7 bases had no gene match. CDR1 and CDR2 (germline): SGDLS, YYNGEE. CDR3 coding DNA: TGTGCCAGCAGCGTAGTAGAGGGACAGCATGAGCAGTACTTC. Translating it yields CASSVVEGQHEQYF.

The gene calls are TRBV2 and TRBJ2-1; D is unresolved. Germline CDR1 SNHLY, CDR2 FYNNEI. This CDR3 contains 15 residues. Between the trimmed V and J ends, which lost 6 bases and 2 bases, there was a span of 14 bases. The CDR3 region is CASRVDSRPYNEQFF. CDR3 DNA sequence: TGTGCCAGCAGGGTCGACTCCCGCCCCTACAATGAGCAGTTCTTC.

The gene calls are TRBV5-1 and TRBJ2-7, with a tentative D call TRBD2 (5 bases). The V end was cut by 4 bases, the J end by 3 bases, with 14 bases between. CDR3 length: 14 residues. CDR1 and CDR2 (germline): SGHRS, YFSETQ. The chain's CDR3 is CASSTLGLYYEQYF. The CDR3 coding sequence is TGCGCCAGCAGCACCCTTGGACTGTACTACGAGCAGTACTTC.

The V call is TRBV5-1, the J call TRBJ1-6, with TRBD1 matching 8 bases. Germline-derived CDR1 and CDR2 are SGHRS and YFSETQ. The junction had 13 bases not matched to a gene; V was cut back by 2 bases and J by 0 bases. The CDR3 extends over 20 amino acids. The CDR3 is CASSFDVRTGYSSYNSPLHF. For the CDR3, the DNA is TGCGCCAGCAGCTTCGATGTGCGGACAGGGTACAGCTCCTATAATTCACCCCTCCACTTT.

The CDR3: CATSQGGNTEAFF. The CDR3 DNA follows: TGTGCCACCAGCCAGGGGGGGAACACTGAAGCTTTCTTT. V gene TRBV15 combines with J gene TRBJ1-1, with 7 nucleotides matching TRBD1. The V and J ends lost 5 bases and 1 base, in that order; junction bases with no gene match: 1. The CDR3 length is 13 residues. The germline V gene has CDR1 LNHNV and CDR2 YYDKDF (reference sequence).

J is TRBJ1-2 and V is TRBV5-1; the match to TRBD1 covers 8 bases. V shed 0 bases and J 7 bases; nucleotides not matched to a gene: 5. Germline-derived CDR1 and CDR2 are SGHRS and YFSETQ. This CDR3 spans 14 amino acids. In DNA form, the CDR3 reads TGCGCCAGCAGCTTGGCAACCGGGACAGGTGGCTACACCTTC. This translates into CASSLATGTGGYTF.

The chain uses TRBV5-4 and TRBJ1-1; D is unclear. The CDR3 contains 13 residues. The V and J ends lost 7 bases and 1 base respectively, with 11 bases between them. CDR1 SGHNT and CDR2 YYREEE come from the germline V gene (reference sequence). This CDR3 is CASWQSRNTEAFF. CDR3 bases: TGTGCCAGCTGGCAGTCCAGGAACACTGAAGCTTTCTTT.

The genes are TRBV27 and TRBJ2-7; D is possibly TRBD2 (5 bases). The CDR3 contains 15 residues. CDR1 is MNHEY, CDR2 SMNVEV, per germline (reference sequence). V gave up 2 bases and J gave up 5 bases, with 16 bases separating them. The CDR3 nucleotides read TGTGCCAGCAGTTTAACCCCGAGAGGGATGCACGAGCAGTACTTC. This encodes CASSLTPRGMHEQYF.

The chain combines TRBV9 with TRBJ2-7, with 8 nucleotides matching TRBD2. The germline V gene has CDR1 SGDLS and CDR2 YYNGEE. The CDR3 is made up of 15 amino acids. The ends lost 3 bases at V and 7 bases at J; junction bases unmatched: 12. CDR3 in amino acids: CASSGDSGGPLEQYV. The CDR3 region has the DNA TGTGCCAGCAGCGGGGATTCGGGAGGGCCCCTAGAGCAGTACGTC.

The rearrangement uses TRBV19 and TRBJ1-2; tentatively, D is TRBD1 (6 bases). This CDR3 is 13 amino acids long. Per the germline V gene, CDR1 is LNHDA and CDR2 is SQIVND (reference sequence). V lost 5 bases and J lost 4, with 11 bases in between. The CDR3 protein is CASSLDRTYGYTF. The CDR3 DNA reads as TGTGCCAGTAGTCTTGACAGGACCTATGGCTACACCTTC.

The V and J genes are TRBV6-6 and TRBJ1-3; 7 bases map to TRBD1. The CDR3 covers 16 residues. V shed 6 bases, J shed 4 bases, and the junction held 12 bases outside the gene matches. Germline V gives CDR1 MNHNY, CDR2 SVGAGI (reference sequence). In nucleotides, the CDR3 is TGTGCCAGCAGCCTTCCTTCCCAGGGGGTGGGAAACACCATATATTTT. Protein product: CASSLPSQGVGNTIYF.

The chain is built from TRBV5-1 and TRBJ2-2; maybe TRBD2 (7 bases). V was cut by 1 base and J by 4 bases, with 23 bases left in between. The CDR3 contains 19 residues. Per the germline V gene, CDR1 is SGHRS and CDR2 is YFSETQ. CDR3 loop: CASSLSVVGGGLSTGELFF. The CDR3 DNA sequence: TGCGCCAGCAGCTTGTCGGTTGTGGGCGGGGGCTTGAGCACCGGGGAGCTGTTTTTT.

The chain links TRBV9 to TRBJ2-1, with D tentatively TRBD2 (5 bases). The germline CDR1 and CDR2 sequences are SGDLS and YYNGEE. This CDR3 is 14 amino acids long. V lost 0 bases and J 8 bases, leaving 12 bases between the germline ends. CDR3 coding DNA: TGTGCCAGCAGCGTAGAAAGAGAGGGAGATGAGCAGTTCTTC. It yields the protein CASSVEREGDEQFF.

The chain has TRBV10-3 and TRBJ1-2; D call uncertain. The CDR3 runs 16 residues. Trimming cost V 2 bases and J 1 base, with 14 bases left between them. Per the germline V gene, CDR1 is ENHRY and CDR2 is SYGVKD. The CDR3 region is CAISEGGTTFNYGYTF. CDR3 DNA: TGTGCCATCAGTGAGGGCGGAACTACGTTTAACTATGGCTACACCTTC.

The V gene is TRBV28, the J gene TRBJ1-2; maybe TRBD1 (5 bases). This CDR3 has 13 amino acids. V was shortened by 5 bases and J by 10 bases, with 17 bases between the two germline ends. Germline V gene lookup returns CDR1 MDHEN and CDR2 SYDVKM. The CDR3 sequence is CASSHREGLDYTF. The CDR3 bases are TGTGCCAGCAGTCATCGGGAGGGGCTAGACTACACCTTC.

The V and J genes are TRBV11-2 and TRBJ1-4; 9 nucleotides line up with TRBD1. The V gene's germline CDR1 is SGHAT and CDR2 FQNNGV. The CDR3 spans 16 residues. V shed 1 base and J 7 bases; nucleotides not matched to a gene: 7. In nucleotides, the CDR3 is TGTGCCAGCAGCTTAGGCCCCGGACAGGGGAGTGAAAAACTGTTTTTT. Protein sequence: CASSLGPGQGSEKLFF.

This clone was found once. This rearrangement joins TRBV2 to TRBJ1-2; unclear D gene. The length of the CDR3 is 13 residues. The V gene lost 1 base and the J gene lost 9 bases, with 12 bases spanning the gap. Looked up from germline, CDR1 is SNHLY and CDR2 is FYNNEI. The CDR3 reads CASSEVLQVSYTF. Written as DNA, the CDR3 is TGTGCCAGCAGTGAAGTTCTTCAGGTCAGCTACACCTTC.

CDR3 sequence (DNA): TGTGCCAGCGGCGACAGTACTGTTAGTCCCGGGGAGCTGTTTTTT. Translated, it gives CASGDSTVSPGELFF. The rearrangement joins TRBV5-4 to TRBJ2-2; tentatively, D is TRBD1 (5 bases). Germline V CDR1 and CDR2: SGHNT, YYREEE (reference sequence). The V and J ends lost 7 bases and 6 bases respectively, with 19 bases between them. This CDR3 comprises 15 residues.

The chain joins TRBV25-1 to TRBJ1-6; 8 positions match TRBD1. The CDR3 sequence is 15 residues long. With 3 bases clipped from V and 11 bases from J, the junction kept 9 bases outside the gene matches. The germline CDR1 and CDR2 sequences are MGHDK and SYGVNS. The CDR3 loop reads CASSDDPDRVPPLHF. DNA of the CDR3: TGTGCCAGCAGTGACGACCCGGACAGGGTCCCACCCCTCCACTTT.

The chain has TRBV11-2 and TRBJ1-6, with 8 bases that match TRBD1. The CDR3 has 15 residues. Germline trimming cut 5 bases from V and 9 bases from J; bases unmatched to any gene: 9. CDR1 and CDR2 (germline): SGHAT, FQNNGV. CDR3 DNA sequence: TGTGCCAGCAGCGCCAGGACAGGGCTCTTTTCACCCCTCCACTTT. It is translated as CASSARTGLFSPLHF.

The chain couples TRBV29-1 to TRBJ2-5; tentatively, D is TRBD1 (6 bases). From germline, CDR1 is SQVTM and CDR2 ANQGSEA. This CDR3 comprises 12 residues. Between the trimmed V and J ends, which lost 7 bases and 2 bases, there was a span of 11 bases. The CDR3 loop reads CSADRLQETQYF. CDR3 sequence (DNA): TGCAGCGCCGACAGGCTGCAAGAGACCCAGTACTTC.